Shown below are 10 T cell receptor beta chains from a single sample sequenced in a study of T cell responses to AZD1222 COVID-19 vaccine. Sequenced by immunoSEQ multiplex PCR; TCRdb stores in-frame clones only, minus some. Of 150,000 to 200,000 clones listed, 94% were seen once; the top ten hold about 0.64%. The sample here was peripheral blood, taken on day 0 of AZD1222 vaccination. These receptor sequences come from an adult in good health.

In nucleotides, the CDR3 is TGTGCCAGCAGCTTAGGCCCAGGGAGAGTGTGGGAGACCCAGTACTTC. It codes for CASSLGPGRVWETQYF. This chain connects TRBV7-2 to TRBJ2-5; the D gene could be TRBD1 or TRBD2 (5 bases each). The CDR3 consists of 16 residues. Germline CDR1 reads SGHTA; CDR2 reads FQGNSA. The V end lost 1 base, the J end lost 5 bases, and 17 bases lay between the germline ends.

The rearrangement links TRBV29-1 to TRBJ2-3; 9 bases agree with TRBD2. The CDR3 runs to 14 residues. With V trimmed by 4 bases and J by 3 bases, 5 bases remained unmatched. Looked up from germline, CDR1 is SQVTM and CDR2 is ANQGSEA. The CDR3 nucleotides read TGCAGCGTTGGGCTAGCGGGAAGGACAGATACGCAGTATTTT. Encoded protein: CSVGLAGRTDTQYF.

The chain couples TRBV19 to TRBJ2-7; 12 nucleotides align to TRBD1. CDR1 is LNHDA, CDR2 SQIVND, per germline (reference sequence). V shed 5 bases and J 4 bases; nucleotides not matched to a gene: 9. This CDR3 has 16 amino acids. The DNA for the CDR3 is TGTGCCAGTAGTCCTGGGACAGGGGGCGTCTATTACGAGCAGTACTTC. This translates into CASSPGTGGVYYEQYF.

J is TRBJ2-1 and V is TRBV4-1; D unclear. V lost 1 base and J lost 13, with 11 bases in between. Germline V gene sequence: CDR1 MGHRA, CDR2 YSYEKL. The CDR3 totals 12 residues. CDR3 DNA: TGCGCCAGCAGCCAAGCTGGGCGAGTTCAGTTCTTC. Protein sequence: CASSQAGRVQFF.

The J gene is TRBJ2-1, the V gene TRBV15, with D possibly matching TRBD2 (7 bases). V shed 5 bases and J shed 9 bases, with 20 bases lying between them. CDR1 is LNHNV and CDR2 is YYDKDF in the germline V gene (reference sequence). This CDR3 has 15 amino acids. CDR3 in amino acids: CATSQGGALLGEQFF. The CDR3, as DNA: TGTGCCACCAGCCAAGGGGGGGCTCTACTAGGTGAGCAGTTCTTC.

The chain uses TRBV9 and TRBJ1-2; D not resolved. Trimming stripped 3 bases from V and 6 bases from J, with 15 bases between. This CDR3 has 14 amino acids. From germline, CDR1 is SGDLS and CDR2 YYNGEE. The DNA for the CDR3 is TGTGCCAGCAGCGGCACCCCTGCTCGAGATGGCTACACCTTC. This translates into CASSGTPARDGYTF.

The chain is built from TRBV28 and TRBJ1-5; 9 positions match TRBD1. V dropped 3 bases and J dropped 3; count of bases not matched to a gene: 3. CDR3 length: 15 residues. Germline values: CDR1 MDHEN, CDR2 SYDVKM. Here the CDR3 reads CASSFRTGANQPQHF. DNA for the CDR3: TGTGCCAGCAGTTTCCGGACAGGGGCCAATCAGCCCCAGCATTTT.

The V call is TRBV3-1 (or the pseudogene TRBV3-2), the J call TRBJ2-2, with no clear D. CDR1 and CDR2 from the germline V gene are LGHDT and YNNKEL (reference sequence). The germline V and J ends were trimmed by 0 bases and 1 base, with 12 bases remaining between them. This CDR3 has 17 residues. The CDR3 is CASSQDALSLNTGELFF. The CDR3 nucleotides are TGTGCCAGCAGCCAAGATGCGTTGAGTTTGAACACCGGGGAGCTGTTTTTT.

The V gene is TRBV9, the J gene TRBJ1-4; tentatively, D is TRBD1 (5 bases). The CDR3 length is 15 residues. Trimming removed 3 bases at V and 4 bases at J, with 13 bases between. The germline V gene has CDR1 SGDLS and CDR2 YYNGEE. The CDR3 DNA reads as TGTGCCAGCAGCGGGGACCTTTCCCTTAATGAAAAACTGTTTTTT. Its translation: CASSGDLSLNEKLFF.

The chain is built from TRBV6-2 or TRBV6-3 and TRBJ2-1, with TRBD2 matching 10 bases. Germline lookup yields CDR1 MNHEY and CDR2 SVGEGT. Unmatched junction bases numbered 8, after V lost 0 bases and J lost 12 bases. This CDR3 spans 15 amino acids. The CDR3 is CASSYSTTSGISQFF. The CDR3 DNA follows: TGTGCCAGCAGTTACTCGACTACTAGCGGGATATCGCAGTTCTTC.